The 23 T cell receptor beta chains reported below all come from one sample, sequenced in a study of OX40 agonist ivuxolimab in advanced cancers. TCRdb's copy holds only in-frame clones and misses some; the assay was immunoSEQ multiplex PCR. Among approximately 54,000 clones listed, less than 95% were seen once. Source: CD4+ or CD8+ T cells sorted from blood, taken in a trial of the OX40 agonist ivuxolimab. Every receptor here comes from an adult with an advanced solid tumor such as melanoma, head and neck, liver or kidney cancer.

The CDR3 nucleotides are TGTGCCAGCGCACAAATTCTCACAGATACGCAGTATTTT. Its translation is CASAQILTDTQYF. This sequence joins TRBV6-5 and TRBJ2-3; D is uncertain. V shed 8 bases and J shed 2 bases, with 11 bases lying between them. This CDR3 is 13 amino acids long. Germline V gene data show CDR1 as MNHEY and CDR2 as SVGAGI.

This clone was observed once. V is TRBV28 and J is TRBJ1-5; D is unresolved. The CDR3 runs 14 residues. V was trimmed by 1 base and J by 6 bases, leaving 10 bases between them. Per the germline V gene, CDR1 is MDHEN and CDR2 is SYDVKM. The CDR3 DNA reads as TGTGCCAGCAGTTTATTCACTGGGAGTCAGCCCCAGCATTTT. Protein product: CASSLFTGSQPQHF.

The J gene is TRBJ1-1, the V gene TRBV29-1; no clear D gene. This CDR3 is built from 16 residues. With 5 bases removed from V and 1 base from J, the gap between germline ends came to 20 bases. CDR1 is SQVTM, CDR2 ANQGSEA, per germline. Here the CDR3 DNA reads TGCAGCGTTCGGTCCCCACGATTAGAAAAGAACACTGAAGCTTTCTTT. Its translation is CSVRSPRLEKNTEAFF.

The chain combines TRBV29-1 with TRBJ2-3, with 8 bases that match TRBD2. Germline loops: CDR1 SQVTM, CDR2 ANQGSEA. V gave up 2 bases and J gave up 4 bases; unmatched junction bases: 14. CDR3 length: 17 amino acids. The CDR3 is CSVEMGVLAGWADTQYF. The CDR3 DNA sequence: TGCAGCGTTGAAATGGGGGTGCTAGCGGGCTGGGCAGATACGCAGTATTTT.

The chain links TRBV6-5 to TRBJ1-2, with D perhaps matching TRBD1 (6 bases). The V and J ends lost 4 bases and 4 bases respectively, with 13 bases between them. CDR3 size: 14 residues. Germline V lookup: CDR1 MNHEY, CDR2 SVGAGI. The CDR3 DNA is TGTGCCAGCAGTTCAGGGGACATTCCCTATGGCTACACCTTC. It codes for CASSSGDIPYGYTF.

This clone was recorded once. V and J are TRBV7-9 and TRBJ2-1; D uncertain. Germline lookup yields CDR1 SEHNR and CDR2 FQNEAQ (reference sequence). The germline V and J ends were trimmed by 7 bases and 8 bases, with 15 bases remaining between them. The length of the CDR3 is 13 residues. The CDR3 here is CASKDGRMDEQFF. In nucleotides, the CDR3 is TGTGCCAGCAAGGATGGAAGGATGGATGAGCAGTTCTTC.

This clone was seen only a few times. The genes are TRBV20-1 and TRBJ2-7; D unclear. The CDR3 has 11 residues. Trimming took off 5 bases at V and 1 base at J, with 6 bases between the two ends. Looked up from germline, CDR1 is DFQATT and CDR2 is SNEGSKA (reference sequence). The CDR3 bases are TGCAGTGCTGATCTATCCTACGAGCAGTACTTC. As protein: CSADLSYEQYF.

The J gene is TRBJ2-7, the V gene TRBV4-2, with 7 bases identical to TRBD2. Germline CDR1 is LGHNA and CDR2 is YNFKEQ. The V and J ends lost 2 bases and 2 bases, in that order; junction bases with no gene match: 18. The CDR3 totals 19 residues. The CDR3 nucleotides read TGTGCCAGCAGCCAAAGTTGGGCGGGAGTGGCCTATATCGCCTACGAGCAGTACTTC. This translates into CASSQSWAGVAYIAYEQYF.

This chain joins TRBV27 and TRBJ2-7, with D perhaps being TRBD1 or TRBD2 (5 bases each). Germline V CDR1 and CDR2: MNHEY, SMNVEV (reference sequence). The CDR3 is 13 residues long. V shed 5 bases and J shed 3 bases, with 11 bases lying between them. This chain's CDR3 is CASSPGTHYEQYF. CDR3 nucleotide sequence: TGTGCCAGCAGTCCTGGGACCCACTACGAGCAGTACTTC.

The genes are TRBV11-2 and TRBJ2-1; 10 bases are shared with TRBD1. Germline V lookup: CDR1 SGHAT, CDR2 FQNNGV. The CDR3 covers 18 residues. V lost 3 bases to trimming and J lost 7 bases; unmatched junction nucleotides: 15. CDR3 residues: CASSFTPGTGAHLNEQFF. CDR3 nucleotides: TGTGCCAGCAGCTTCACCCCCGGGACAGGGGCGCACCTGAATGAGCAGTTCTTC.

The chain links TRBV27 to TRBJ1-2; 8 nucleotides match TRBD1. Germline V gene data show CDR1 as MNHEY and CDR2 as SMNVEV (reference sequence). CDR3 length equals 14 residues. The junction had 1 base not matched to a gene; V was cut back by 4 bases and J by 0 bases. CDR3 loop: CASSSRGPNYGYTF. As DNA, the CDR3 is TGTGCCAGCAGTTCCAGGGGGCCTAACTATGGCTACACCTTC.

The CDR3 DNA sequence: TGTGCCAGCAGCTCTAGACAGGGCCTTGAAAAACTGTTTTTT. Its translation is CASSSRQGLEKLFF. The chain carries TRBV7-9 and TRBJ1-4; the match to TRBD1 covers 7 bases. CDR3 length: 14 residues. Trimming took 4 bases from V and 7 from J; bases not matched to a gene: 6. Germline CDR1 reads SEHNR; CDR2 reads FQNEAQ (reference sequence).

Relative to its sample, this clone is medium-sized. This rearrangement joins TRBV5-4 to TRBJ2-2, with 8 nucleotides matching TRBD2. The V segment lost 5 bases and the J segment 6 bases; nucleotides outside the gene matches: 6. This CDR3 is 14 amino acids long. Germline loops: CDR1 SGHNT, CDR2 YYREEE (reference sequence). The DNA for the CDR3 is TGTGCCAGCAGATATGGCGGGGGGTCCGGGGAGCTGTTTTTT. It yields the protein CASRYGGGSGELFF.

This chain uses TRBV12-5 with TRBJ2-7, with no clear D. The CDR3 extends over 14 amino acids. Germline loops: CDR1 LGHNT, CDR2 FRNRAP. V was clipped by 1 base and J by 1 base, with 8 bases between them. CDR3 protein: CASGLGQNSYEQYF. In DNA, the CDR3 is TGTGCTAGTGGTTTGGGGCAGAATTCCTACGAGCAGTACTTC. Using reference TRBV12-5 and TRBJ2-7 for the parts outside the CDR3, the full variable domain is DARVTQTPRHKVTEMGQEVTMRCQPILGHNTVFWYRQTMMQGLELLAYFRNRAPLDDSGMPKDRFSAEMPDATLATLKIQPSEPRDSAVYFCASGLGQNSYEQYFGPGTRLTVT.

The chain combines TRBV7-9 with TRBJ2-1; D gene unclear. The germline CDR1 and CDR2 sequences are SEHNR and FQNEAQ (reference sequence). The CDR3 sequence is 12 residues long. V was cut by 4 bases and J by 3 bases, with 4 bases left in between. CDR3 sequence (DNA): TGTGCCAGCAGCTCTTTCTACAATGAGCAGTTCTTC. This translates into CASSSFYNEQFF.

This clone is a singleton in its sample. The genes are TRBV5-6 and TRBJ1-2, with D uncertain. The V gene lost 6 bases and the J gene lost 0 bases, with 15 bases spanning the gap. Germline V CDR1 and CDR2: SGHDT, YYEEEE. There are 15 residues in the CDR3. The CDR3 sequence: CASTKPEDANYGYTF. CDR3 nucleotide sequence: TGTGCCAGCACCAAACCCGAAGACGCTAACTATGGCTACACCTTC.

The V call is TRBV9, the J call TRBJ1-4; D is ambiguous. Trimming removed 0 bases at V and 6 bases at J, with 21 bases between. The length of the CDR3 is 18 residues. Germline values: CDR1 SGDLS, CDR2 YYNGEE. For the CDR3, the DNA is TGTGCCAGCAGCGTAGAGGCAAAGGGCCCTTTCGGAGATGAAAAACTGTTTTTT. This encodes CASSVEAKGPFGDEKLFF.

Details on this clone: Other DNA sequences in the sample encode the same CDR3. The rearrangement joins TRBV27 to TRBJ2-1, with unresolved D. The CDR3 totals 13 residues. Germline assignment: CDR1 MNHEY and CDR2 SMNVEV (reference sequence). V gave up 3 bases and J gave up 0 bases, with 3 bases separating them. CDR3 loop: CASSLSSYNEQFF. DNA for the CDR3: TGTGCCAGCAGTTTGAGCTCCTACAATGAGCAGTTCTTC.

This clone has just one count. The V and J genes are TRBV16 and TRBJ1-5; a possible D gene is TRBD1 (6 bases). V lost 4 bases, J lost 6 bases, and 13 bases lay in between. The CDR3 runs 14 residues. In germline, CDR1 is KGHSY, CDR2 FQNENV. The chain's CDR3 is CASSPQGTIQPQHF. The CDR3 nucleotides read TGTGCCAGCAGCCCTCAAGGGACAATTCAGCCCCAGCATTTT.

The gene calls are TRBV5-6 and TRBJ2-7; TRBD1 aligns across 8 bases. V was pared by 4 bases and J by 7 bases, with 16 bases of the junction left unmatched. CDR1 is SGHDT and CDR2 is YYEEEE in the germline V gene. The CDR3 spans 16 residues. In nucleotides, the CDR3 is TGTGCCAGCAGCCAAAACGTGGACAGGGCAGACTTTGAGCAGTACTTC. It encodes CASSQNVDRADFEQYF.

This clone occurred a few times. The chain carries TRBV28 and TRBJ1-5, with 7 bases that match TRBD1. The CDR3 covers 14 residues. Germline V gene data show CDR1 as MDHEN and CDR2 as SYDVKM. J gave up 3 bases and V 7 bases, and 6 bases lay outside the gene matches. The CDR3 reads CASTAGTDNQPQHF. The CDR3 coding sequence is TGTGCCAGCACCGCCGGGACAGACAATCAGCCCCAGCATTTT.

The chain uses TRBV2 and TRBJ2-1; TRBD2 matches 10 bases. The J segment lost 4 bases and the V segment lost 9 bases, leaving 6 bases of the junction unmatched. Germline CDR1 reads SNHLY; CDR2 reads FYNNEI. The CDR3 is 14 amino acids. The CDR3 sequence: CASKATSGYNEQFF. Written as DNA, the CDR3 is TGTGCCAGTAAGGCGACTAGCGGGTACAATGAGCAGTTCTTC.

The chain couples TRBV9 to TRBJ2-2; 11 nucleotides agree with TRBD2. The V gene's germline CDR1 is SGDLS and CDR2 YYNGEE. Trimming removed 3 bases from V and 1 base from J; junction bases left unmatched: 2. This CDR3 is built from 16 residues. CDR3 coding DNA: TGTGCCAGCAGCGACGGGACTAGCGGGAACACCGGGGAGCTGTTTTTT. As protein: CASSDGTSGNTGELFF.